These 30 T cell receptor beta chains were all obtained from the same sample, sequenced in a study of T cell responses to AZD1222 COVID-19 vaccine. Sequencing used immunoSEQ multiplex PCR; TCRdb keeps in-frame clones, though not all of them. In the table there are about 120,000 clones, about 91% of which are singletons. The input for sequencing was peripheral blood, taken on day 0 of AZD1222 vaccination. Source of these receptors: an adult in good health.

The chain carries TRBV6-5 and TRBJ1-4; D is unresolved. CDR1 is MNHEY, CDR2 SVGAGI, per germline. Trimming stripped 8 bases from V and 4 bases from J, with 8 bases between. The CDR3 has 12 amino acids. The CDR3 DNA sequence: TGTGCCAGCGGAGGGTTTAATGAAAAACTGTTTTTT. Residues: CASGGFNEKLFF.

The chain links TRBV7-9 to TRBJ1-2, with D uncertain. Deletions cut 3 bases from V and 0 bases from J, with 11 bases between. The CDR3 is made up of 15 amino acids. Germline V gene data show CDR1 as SEHNR and CDR2 as FQNEAQ (reference sequence). The CDR3 reads CASSFGPASNYGYTF. The CDR3 region has the DNA TGTGCCAGCAGCTTCGGACCGGCTTCTAACTATGGCTACACCTTC.

This clone was observed once. This chain connects TRBV27 to TRBJ2-3; TRBD1 or TRBD2 may be the D gene (5 bases each). Trimming cost V 3 bases and J 4 bases, with 11 bases left between them. CDR3 length: 14 residues. The germline V gene has CDR1 MNHEY and CDR2 SMNVEV (reference sequence). The DNA for the CDR3 is TGTGCCAGCAGTTTGCCAGGGACGGCAGATACGCAGTATTTT. Encoded protein: CASSLPGTADTQYF.

The table lists this clone with a count of one. The chain employs TRBV12-3 or TRBV12-4 and TRBJ1-1; no definite D call. The CDR3 sequence is 13 residues long. Trimming took 7 bases from V and 4 from J, leaving 13 bases between them. The CDR3 spells CASKDMTSTEAFF. DNA of the CDR3: TGTGCCAGCAAAGACATGACTTCCACTGAAGCTTTCTTT.

V gene TRBV30 combines with J gene TRBJ1-2; D is ambiguous. CDR3 length: 12 residues. Germline CDR1 is GTSNPN and CDR2 is SVGIG (reference sequence). V was pared by 2 bases and J by 4 bases, with 8 bases between. The CDR3 sequence: CAWSLDSYGYTF. The DNA of the CDR3 is TGTGCCTGGAGTCTGGATTCCTATGGCTACACCTTC. Together with reference TRBV30 and TRBJ1-2, the CDR3 gives the full variable domain: SQTIHQWPATLVQPVGSPLSLECTVEGTSNPNLYWYRQAAGRGLQLLFYSVGIGQISSEVPQNLSASRPQDRQFILSSKKLLLSDSGFYLCAWSLDSYGYTFGSGTRLTVV.

The chain couples TRBV7-8 to TRBJ1-4; the match to TRBD1 covers 10 bases. This CDR3 spans 15 amino acids. The junction had 8 bases not matched to a gene; V was cut back by 5 bases and J by 8 bases. Germline CDR1 SGHVS, CDR2 FQNEAQ. The CDR3: CASSPTGGSREKLFF. The DNA of the CDR3 is TGTGCCAGCAGCCCGACAGGGGGCTCGAGGGAAAAACTGTTTTTT.

V gene TRBV14 combines with J gene TRBJ1-2, with a tentative D call TRBD1 (6 bases). Germline lookup yields CDR1 SGHDN and CDR2 FVKESK. Trimming stripped 1 base from V and 5 bases from J, with 8 bases between. The CDR3 runs to 13 residues. The chain's CDR3 is CASSQGTAYGYTF. The CDR3 coding sequence is TGTGCCAGCAGCCAAGGGACAGCGTATGGCTACACCTTC.

The chain uses TRBV9 and TRBJ2-2, with 8 positions matching TRBD1. Germline V gene data show CDR1 as SGDLS and CDR2 as YYNGEE. Trimming at V came to 4 bases and at J to 6 bases, leaving 8 bases not matched to a gene. The CDR3 consists of 15 residues. The CDR3 loop reads CASSPRTGMAGELFF. In nucleotides, the CDR3 is TGTGCCAGCAGCCCCCGGACAGGGATGGCCGGGGAGCTGTTTTTT.

This chain uses TRBV6-5 with TRBJ1-1; TRBD1 agrees at 9 bases. J gave up 3 bases and V 5 bases, and 1 base lay outside the gene matches. Per the germline V gene, CDR1 is MNHEY and CDR2 is SVGAGI. The CDR3 contains 13 residues. For the CDR3, the DNA is TGTGCCAGCAGTCGACAGGGGGACACTGAAGCTTTCTTT. Protein product: CASSRQGDTEAFF.

V is TRBV12-5 and J is TRBJ2-5; TRBD2 might be the D (5 bases). Per the germline V gene, CDR1 is LGHNT and CDR2 is FRNRAP. CDR3 length: 15 residues. V lost 4 bases, J lost 5 bases, and 17 bases lay in between. The CDR3 loop is CASGSPETGGETQYF. As DNA, the CDR3 is TGTGCTAGTGGTTCCCCGGAGACGGGCGGGGAGACCCAGTACTTC.

This sequence joins TRBV9 and TRBJ1-6; unclear D gene. The CDR3 is 14 amino acids. CDR1 SGDLS and CDR2 YYNGEE come from the germline V gene. Trimming cost V 2 bases and J 10 bases, with 13 bases left between them. The CDR3 loop reads CASSVSESSSPLHF. Here the CDR3 DNA reads TGTGCCAGCAGCGTTTCGGAGTCCTCCTCACCCCTCCACTTT.

The rearrangement links TRBV5-1 to TRBJ1-2; D is unresolved. Germline CDR1 reads SGHRS; CDR2 reads YFSETQ. V gave up 0 bases and J gave up 4 bases, with 4 bases separating them. This CDR3 has 12 amino acids. The CDR3 protein is CASSLDAYGYTF. Written as DNA, the CDR3 is TGCGCCAGCAGCTTGGACGCCTATGGCTACACCTTC.

The chain couples TRBV7-9 to TRBJ1-1; 8 positions agree with TRBD1. The CDR3 runs to 13 residues. The ends lost 11 bases at V and 0 bases at J; junction bases unmatched: 5. Germline CDR1 and CDR2: SEHNR and FQNEAQ (reference sequence). The CDR3 sequence is CAERTGLNTEAFF. Here the CDR3 DNA reads TGTGCCGAACGGACAGGGCTGAACACTGAAGCTTTCTTT.

This clone came up once. The CDR3: CATHQGDSYNEQFF. The DNA for the CDR3 is TGTGCCACCCATCAGGGGGACTCCTACAATGAGCAGTTCTTC. V and J are TRBV19 and TRBJ2-1; TRBD1 matches 7 bases. This CDR3 is built from 14 residues. CDR1 LNHDA and CDR2 SQIVND come from the germline V gene (reference sequence). J was trimmed by 0 bases and V by 10 bases; bases with no gene match: 6.

Written as DNA, the CDR3 is TGCGCCAGCAGCCCGGACGCGACCGCCTTTACGCAGTATTTT. Amino acids: CASSPDATAFTQYF. The J gene is TRBJ2-3, the V gene TRBV5-1; D is uncertain. The length of the CDR3 is 14 residues. Per germline, CDR1 SGHRS and CDR2 YFSETQ. Trimming removed 4 bases at V and 8 bases at J, with 17 bases between. Combining the CDR3 with reference TRBV5-1 and TRBJ2-3 gives the whole variable domain KAGVTQTPRYLIKTRGQQVTLSCSPISGHRSVSWYQQTPGQGLQFLFEYFSETQRNKGNFPGRFSGRQFSNSRSEMNVSTLELGDSALYLCASSPDATAFTQYFGPGTRLTVL.

This sequence joins TRBV19 and TRBJ2-1; 10 bases align to TRBD2. The CDR3 sequence is 16 residues long. Germline assignment: CDR1 LNHDA and CDR2 SQIVND (reference sequence). The junction had 1 base not matched to a gene; V was cut back by 0 bases and J by 2 bases. CDR3: CASSIEGLAAYNEQFF. As DNA, the CDR3 is TGTGCCAGTAGTATAGAAGGACTAGCGGCCTACAATGAGCAGTTCTTC.

This clone was observed a few times. V and J are TRBV2 and TRBJ1-1; a possible D gene is TRBD1 (5 bases). V gave up 6 bases and J gave up 1 base, with 18 bases separating them. The germline CDR1 and CDR2 sequences are SNHLY and FYNNEI. The CDR3 has 16 amino acids. CDR3 in amino acids: CASSLFRDPRNTEAFF. CDR3 bases: TGTGCCAGCAGCTTATTTAGGGACCCCCGGAACACTGAAGCTTTCTTT.

The chain joins TRBV5-1 to TRBJ2-7, with D possibly TRBD1 on 6 matching bases. CDR3 length equals 15 residues. Germline V lookup: CDR1 SGHRS, CDR2 YFSETQ. The ends were cut back, 5 bases at V and 3 bases at J, with 18 bases in the middle. CDR3 sequence: CASSQQTGQGYEQYF. In DNA form, the CDR3 reads TGCGCCAGCAGTCAACAGACGGGACAAGGCTACGAGCAGTACTTC. Using reference TRBV5-1 and TRBJ2-7 for the parts outside the CDR3, the full variable domain is KAGVTQTPRYLIKTRGQQVTLSCSPISGHRSVSWYQQTPGQGLQFLFEYFSETQRNKGNFPGRFSGRQFSNSRSEMNVSTLELGDSALYLCASSQQTGQGYEQYFGPGTRLTVT.

The CDR3 region is CAWGRDRPYGYTF. The CDR3 bases are TGTGCCTGGGGCCGGGACAGGCCCTATGGCTACACCTTC. The V call is TRBV30, the J call TRBJ1-2, with 8 bases that match TRBD1. CDR1 GTSNPN and CDR2 SVGIG come from the germline V gene (reference sequence). Trimming removed 5 bases from V and 4 bases from J; junction bases left unmatched: 6. The CDR3 extends over 13 amino acids.

The rearrangement uses TRBV6-5 and TRBJ1-5; no reliable D call. The V end lost 6 bases, the J end lost 3 bases, and 12 bases lay between the germline ends. Germline CDR1 reads MNHEY; CDR2 reads SVGAGI. CDR3 size: 14 residues. The CDR3 DNA reads as TGTGCCAGCAGGGGGTGGGGTAACAATCAGCCCCAGCATTTT. Encoded protein: CASRGWGNNQPQHF.

The V and J genes are TRBV6-1 and TRBJ1-1; 9 bases match TRBD1. The CDR3 runs to 14 residues. Trimming took 3 bases from V and 6 from J; bases not matched to a gene: 5. Looked up from germline, CDR1 is MNHNS and CDR2 is SASEGT. CDR3 sequence: CASSDGQGTAEAFF. As DNA, the CDR3 is TGTGCCAGCAGTGACGGACAGGGGACCGCTGAAGCTTTCTTT.

This chain connects TRBV30 to TRBJ1-6, with 7 bases lining up with TRBD1. Trimming removed 1 base from V and 7 bases from J; junction bases left unmatched: 4. The V gene's germline CDR1 is GTSNPN and CDR2 SVGIG (reference sequence). The length of the CDR3 is 14 residues. In DNA form, the CDR3 reads TGTGCCTGGAGTGCGGGACAGCCAAATTCACCCCTCCACTTT. Protein sequence: CAWSAGQPNSPLHF.

The chain carries TRBV5-5 and TRBJ1-1, with TRBD1 matching over 10 bases. After removal of 5 bases from V and 5 bases from J, the junction contained 12 bases not matched to a gene. There are 16 residues in the CDR3. Germline assignment: CDR1 SGHKS and CDR2 YYEKEE (reference sequence). Written as DNA, the CDR3 is TGTGCCAGCAGTCACCGGGACAGGGGAAGACAAACTGAAGCTTTCTTT. Translated, it gives CASSHRDRGRQTEAFF.

This sequence joins TRBV21-1 and TRBJ1-5; the table's D call TRBD1 went unverified against the DNA. TRBV21-1 is a listed pseudogene. CDR3 length: 16 amino acids. The CDR3 DNA is TGTGCCAGCAGCATTGGTCGTCTCGCCCAGAATCAGCCCCAGCATTTT. Its translation is CASSIGRLAQNQPQHF.

CDR3 sequence (DNA): TGTGCCTGGAGCCTTGAGGGGGCGCTTGGCTACACCTTC. Protein: CAWSLEGALGYTF. The V call is TRBV30, the J call TRBJ1-2, with TRBD1 identical over 7 bases. CDR1 is GTSNPN and CDR2 is SVGIG in the germline V gene (reference sequence). The CDR3 consists of 13 residues. Germline trimming cut 3 bases from V and 7 bases from J; bases unmatched to any gene: 8. The full variable domain, in which reference TRBV30 and TRBJ1-2 provide the parts outside the CDR3, is SQTIHQWPATLVQPVGSPLSLECTVEGTSNPNLYWYRQAAGRGLQLLFYSVGIGQISSEVPQNLSASRPQDRQFILSSKKLLLSDSGFYLCAWSLEGALGYTFGSGTRLTVV.

This chain links TRBV11-3 with TRBJ1-4; D call uncertain. V lost 5 bases and J 4 bases, leaving 11 bases between the germline ends. Germline V gene data show CDR1 as SGHNT and CDR2 as YENEEA. This CDR3 comprises 14 residues. The chain's CDR3 is CASSPRTNNEKLFF. The DNA for the CDR3 is TGTGCCAGCAGCCCGCGGACCAATAATGAAAAACTGTTTTTT.

The sample holds a few counts of this clone. The chain is built from TRBV24-1 and TRBJ2-2; 10 nucleotides align to TRBD1. Trimming removed 0 bases from V and 3 bases from J; junction bases left unmatched: 0. CDR1 and CDR2 from the germline V gene are KGHDR and SFDVKD. CDR3 length equals 16 residues. The CDR3 DNA sequence: TGTGCCACCAGTGATTTGGGACAGGGGGACACCGGGGAGCTGTTTTTT. It is translated as CATSDLGQGDTGELFF.

This clone has just one count. The rearrangement joins TRBV10-1 to TRBJ2-3, with D possibly being TRBD1 or TRBD2 (5 bases each). Germline V gene lookup returns CDR1 WNHNN and CDR2 SYGVQD (reference sequence). Trimming stripped 3 bases from V and 7 bases from J, with 17 bases between. The CDR3 sequence is 15 residues long. As DNA, the CDR3 is TGCGCCAGCAGTGACGGGACCGAACGAGGGAATACGCAGTATTTT. Translating it yields CASSDGTERGNTQYF.

The chain carries TRBV7-9 and TRBJ1-4, with D unclear. From germline, CDR1 is SEHNR and CDR2 FQNEAQ (reference sequence). The CDR3 has 15 amino acids. Trimming left V 6 bases short and J 0 bases short, with 11 bases between. This CDR3 reads CASSFTAATNEKLFF. The CDR3, as DNA: TGTGCCAGCAGTTTCACAGCCGCAACTAATGAAAAACTGTTTTTT.

The chain joins TRBV18 to TRBJ1-1; tentatively, D is TRBD1 (6 bases). The CDR3 spans 15 residues. CDR1 and CDR2 from the germline V gene are KGHSH and LQKENI. Trimming took 3 bases from V and 3 from J, leaving 14 bases between them. This chain's CDR3 is CASSPGSGGYTEAFF. DNA of the CDR3: TGTGCCAGCTCACCTGGATCTGGGGGCTACACTGAAGCTTTCTTT.